This entry is about one T cell receptor beta chain. Antigen unknown. This record belongs to a study of T cell repertoires in ileal Crohn's disease. Overall study findings and caveats: The median delay to postoperative endoscopy was 5.5 to 8.5 months.

The time point is: neoterminal ileum biopsy at postoperative endoscopy, about 6 months after surgery. TCRB immunosequencing input was around 460 nanograms of biopsy DNA per sample. The data were produced by immunoSEQ multiplex PCR, yet TCRdb's version contains in-frame clones alone and is incomplete. This sample yields over 9,000 clones, of which about 80% are seen a single time; under 15% belongs to the top ten. The CDR3 consists of 15 residues. CDR1 and CDR2 from the germline V gene are WSHSY and SAAADI. The V end lost 6 bases, the J end lost 1 base, and 15 bases lay between the germline ends. The chain employs TRBV10-2 and TRBJ1-1, with a weak D call TRBD1 (6 bases). This clonotype was sampled from an adult with Crohn's disease. The sample comprised ileal tissue. The CDR3 DNA reads TGCGCCAGCAGAGGGTCTGGACAGACGAACACTGAAGCTTTCTTT. As protein: CASRGSGQTNTEAFF.